These 27 T cell receptor beta chains were sequenced from one sample in a study of T cells in Graves' hyperthyroidism and ophthalmopathy. RNA transcripts yielded amplified TCR beta CDR3 regions. The HTBI set primed first-round TCR CDR3 RT-PCR. TCRdb independently ran MiXCR on the multiplex PCR reads; one entry per CDR3 protein. This table holds 500,000 to 750,000 distinct CDR3 sequences, 13% to 15% found once. Sequenced material: blood. The receptors were sampled from a young woman with Graves' ophthalmopathy.

This clonotype was recorded at least ten times. J is TRBJ1-2 and V is TRBV30, with D possibly TRBD1 on 6 matching bases. Trimming removed 0 bases from V and 2 bases from J, with 10 bases in between. The V gene's germline CDR1 is GTSNPN and CDR2 SVGIG (reference sequence). The CDR3 is made up of 14 amino acids. The chain's CDR3 is CAWSVDRQNYGYTF. The DNA of the CDR3 is TGTGCCTGGAGTGTGGACAGACAGAACTATGGCTACACCTTC. The full variable domain, its missing parts supplied by reference TRBV30 and TRBJ1-2, is SQTIHQWPATLVQPVGSPLSLECTVEGTSNPNLYWYRQAAGRGLQLLFYSVGIGQISSEVPQNLSASRPQDRQFILSSKKLLLSDSGFYLCAWSVDRQNYGYTFGSGTRLTVV.

This clonotype appeared many times. The V gene is TRBV6-1, the J gene TRBJ1-6; weak D call: TRBD1 (6 bases). CDR1 MNHNS and CDR2 SASEGT come from the germline V gene. V lost 5 bases and J lost 6, with 14 bases in between. This CDR3 is 15 amino acids long. This CDR3 reads CASSYEQGGNSPLHF. The CDR3 nucleotides are TGTGCCAGCAGTTACGAACAGGGTGGTAATTCACCCCTCCACTTT.

This clonotype has more than one count but fewer than ten. The chain links TRBV6-1 to TRBJ1-4; D ambiguous. The germline V and J ends were trimmed by 2 bases and 13 bases, with 11 bases remaining between them. Looked up from germline, CDR1 is MNHNS and CDR2 is SASEGT. This CDR3 comprises 12 residues. CDR3 coding DNA: TGTGCCAGCAGTGAACGTGGTTCCGGACTGTTTTTT. Protein product: CASSERGSGLFF.

This clonotype has just a few counts. This chain connects TRBV24-1 to TRBJ1-2, with D possibly being TRBD1 (5 bases). Trimming took 3 bases from V and 4 from J, leaving 14 bases between them. The CDR3 length is 15 residues. Germline CDR1 KGHDR, CDR2 SFDVKD. The CDR3 DNA follows: TGTGCCACCAGTGATGGGACCGGTGTGGGCTATGGCTACACCTTC. Translating it yields CATSDGTGVGYGYTF.

This chain links TRBV9 with TRBJ2-3; possibly TRBD1 or TRBD2 for D (6 bases each). Per germline, CDR1 SGDLS and CDR2 YYNGEE. V was trimmed by 3 bases and J by 3 bases, leaving 14 bases between them. The CDR3 has 15 residues. The CDR3 protein is CASSANVGGTDTQYF. CDR3 DNA: TGTGCCAGCAGCGCAAACGTAGGGGGGACAGATACGCAGTATTTT.

This clonotype was found many times. The chain joins TRBV5-1 to TRBJ2-1, with TRBD2 matching over 8 bases. The CDR3 length is 17 residues. CDR1 is SGHRS, CDR2 YFSETQ, per germline. The ends lost 4 bases at V and 4 bases at J; junction bases unmatched: 13. The CDR3 DNA sequence: TGCGCCAGCAGCCTGAAGGGGAGCGGGAGTCCTTACAATGAGCAGTTCTTC. Translation gives CASSLKGSGSPYNEQFF.

Points on this clonotype: A much larger clone lies one base from this, so it may be a read error. V gene TRBV12-3 or TRBV12-4 combines with J gene TRBJ1-5; D uncertain. The CDR3 length is 15 residues. The CDR3: CANSLRSSGSQPQHF. The CDR3 DNA is TGTGCCAACAGTTTAAGGAGCTCGGGGAGTCAGCCCCAGCATTTT.

This clonotype has a handful of counts. The rearrangement joins TRBV6-5 to TRBJ2-7; D perhaps matches TRBD2 (6 bases). The CDR3 has 13 residues. The V and J ends lost 11 bases and 0 bases respectively, with 14 bases between them. The germline gives CDR1 MNHEY, CDR2 SVGAGI. The CDR3 nucleotides are TGTGCCGCACTTAGCGGTAACTCCTACGAGCAGTACTTC. As protein: CAALSGNSYEQYF.

This clonotype occurred a few times. The CDR3: CASSVGGGQYNSPLHF. In nucleotides, the CDR3 is TGTGCCAGCAGCGTAGGGGGGGGACAGTATAATTCACCCCTCCACTTT. The chain uses TRBV9 and TRBJ1-6; 7 bases match TRBD1. Germline-derived CDR1 and CDR2 are SGDLS and YYNGEE. The ends lost 0 bases at V and 4 bases at J; junction bases unmatched: 4. The CDR3 length is 16 residues.

V and J are TRBV18 and TRBJ2-7; 13 nucleotides line up with TRBD2. This CDR3 is 15 amino acids long. Germline V CDR1 and CDR2: KGHSH, LQKENI. V lost 4 bases, J lost 2 bases, and 2 bases stayed unmatched. CDR3 sequence (DNA): TGTGCCAGCTCACTTACTAGCGGGAGGGCCTACGAGCAGTACTTC. Protein: CASSLTSGRAYEQYF.

This clonotype was picked up a small number of times. This sequence joins TRBV27 and TRBJ2-7, with D maybe TRBD1 (7 bases). Deletions cut 8 bases from V and 3 bases from J, with 17 bases between. Germline CDR1 MNHEY, CDR2 SMNVEV (reference sequence). CDR3 length: 14 amino acids. The CDR3: CASGSTGRLYEQYF. CDR3 in DNA: TGTGCCAGCGGTTCGACAGGGAGGCTCTACGAGCAGTACTTC.

This clonotype was recorded at least ten times. V gene TRBV20-1 combines with J gene TRBJ1-5; TRBD1 agrees at 8 bases. CDR3 size: 16 residues. Germline assignment: CDR1 DFQATT and CDR2 SNEGSKA (reference sequence). The DNA for the CDR3 is TGCAGCGCCCATAGGGGCAGGGGGCGTGGCAATCAGCCCCAGCATTTT. Its translation is CSAHRGRGRGNQPQHF.

The table lists this clonotype with a few counts. A much larger clone differs from this one at a single base, so this may be a read error. The chain is built from TRBV11-2 and TRBJ2-1; 7 bases are a match to TRBD2. The germline V gene encodes CDR1 SGHAT and CDR2 FQNNGV. This CDR3 region has 16 residues. Unmatched junction bases numbered 9, after V lost 1 base and J lost 6 bases. The CDR3 here is CASSLGQRDWVNEQFF. The CDR3, as DNA: TGTGCCAGCAGCTTAGGCCAGCGGGATTGGGTCAATGAGCAGTTCTTC.

This clonotype has ten or more counts. J is TRBJ1-1 and V is TRBV28, with D maybe TRBD1 (5 bases). In germline, CDR1 is MDHEN, CDR2 SYDVKM. The V and J ends lost 6 bases and 5 bases respectively, with 16 bases between them. The CDR3 contains 14 residues. The CDR3 protein is CASSLTSGVTEAFF. The CDR3 coding sequence is TGTGCCAGCAGCCTCACGTCGGGGGTGACTGAAGCTTTCTTT.

The chain carries TRBV5-4 and TRBJ2-3; D unclear. Trimming took off 3 bases at V and 2 bases at J, with 10 bases between the two ends. Germline CDR1 and CDR2: SGHNT and YYREEE (reference sequence). This CDR3 contains 14 residues. In nucleotides, the CDR3 is TGTGCCAGCAGCTCGTCGACCTACACAGATACGCAGTATTTT. Its protein product is CASSSSTYTDTQYF.

Comment on this clonotype: Sequence at one end of the junction differs from germline and may be a read error. This chain joins TRBV6-2 or TRBV6-3 and TRBJ2-7; 10 bases match TRBD2. The V gene's germline CDR1 is MNHEY and CDR2 SVGEGT. This CDR3 comprises 17 residues. The CDR3 protein is CASFVGAGGAYSHEQYF. The DNA for the CDR3 is TGTGCCAGCTTTGTAGGAGCGGGAGGGGCCTACTCCCACGAGCAGTACTTC.

This clonotype was seen at least ten times. J is TRBJ1-5 and V is TRBV27; D not resolved. This CDR3 is 14 amino acids long. Trimming left V 6 bases short and J 4 bases short, with 13 bases between. Per germline, CDR1 MNHEY and CDR2 SMNVEV (reference sequence). The CDR3 DNA sequence: TGTGCCAGCAGAGACCTCAAGGGTAATCAGCCCCAGCATTTT. Translated: CASRDLKGNQPQHF.

This clonotype has ten or more counts. V gene TRBV20-1 combines with J gene TRBJ2-1; the D gene is possibly TRBD1 (5 bases). The CDR3 totals 15 residues. The V end lost 0 bases, the J end lost 1 base, and 10 bases lay between the germline ends. Germline CDR1 is DFQATT and CDR2 is SNEGSKA (reference sequence). CDR3: CSARDPQGSYNEQFF. DNA for the CDR3: TGCAGTGCTAGAGATCCCCAGGGATCCTACAATGAGCAGTTCTTC.

The genes are TRBV6-2 or TRBV6-3 and TRBJ2-1, with D uncertain. Trimming left V 5 bases short and J 7 bases short, with 18 bases between. The CDR3 runs to 15 residues. Germline CDR1 is MNHEY and CDR2 is SVGEGT. The CDR3 sequence: CASSVVLRAENEQFF. The CDR3 nucleotides read TGTGCCAGCAGTGTTGTCCTTAGGGCGGAGAATGAGCAGTTCTTC.

This clonotype was observed a few times. The chain is built from TRBV10-3 and TRBJ2-5, with TRBD1 as a possible D gene (6 bases). The CDR3 length is 16 residues. The V gene's germline CDR1 is ENHRY and CDR2 SYGVKD. Trimming took off 6 bases at V and 1 base at J, with 18 bases between the two ends. The CDR3: CAISSLPSGAQETQYF. In DNA, the CDR3 is TGTGCCATCAGCTCACTCCCATCAGGGGCCCAAGAGACCCAGTACTTC.

The chain couples TRBV20-1 to TRBJ2-2, with D tentatively TRBD2 (6 bases). CDR1 and CDR2 (germline): DFQATT, SNEGSKA (reference sequence). This CDR3 contains 13 residues. V lost 3 bases and J 4 bases, leaving 9 bases between the germline ends. CDR3 in amino acids: CSASGSGTGELFF. As DNA, the CDR3 is TGCAGTGCTAGCGGGAGCGGCACCGGGGAGCTGTTTTTT.

This clonotype was picked up a small number of times. The chain has TRBV27 and TRBJ2-7, with D unresolved. Germline V CDR1 and CDR2: MNHEY, SMNVEV (reference sequence). CDR3 length: 13 residues. V was trimmed by 2 bases and J by 2 bases, leaving 7 bases between them. This CDR3 reads CASSLDATYEQYF. Here the CDR3 DNA reads TGTGCCAGCAGTTTAGACGCAACCTACGAGCAGTACTTC.

In its sample, this clonotype was seen once. The chain joins TRBV4-3 to TRBJ2-7; TRBD2 matches 9 bases. CDR1 LGHNA and CDR2 YSLEER come from the germline V gene. The CDR3 is 17 amino acids. Trimming cost V 4 bases and J 3 bases; bases outside gene matches: 13. DNA for the CDR3: TGCGCCAGCAGCCTCGAAGGATCTAGCGGGGCGTACTACGAGCAGTACTTC. This codes for CASSLEGSSGAYYEQYF.

This clonotype occurred many times. V and J are TRBV13 and TRBJ1-1, with D possibly TRBD1 on 6 matching bases. V was clipped by 5 bases and J by 6 bases, with 19 bases between them. Germline lookup yields CDR1 PRHDT and CDR2 FYEKMQ (reference sequence). This CDR3 spans 15 amino acids. The CDR3 bases are TGTGCCAGCAGCCCGACCACTACAGGGAGCGCTGAAGCTTTCTTT. Amino acids: CASSPTTTGSAEAFF.

At least ten counts were recorded for this clonotype. The V and J genes are TRBV29-1 and TRBJ2-5; 10 bases match TRBD1. Germline CDR1 reads SQVTM; CDR2 reads ANQGSEA. The V and J ends lost 4 bases and 4 bases, in that order; junction bases with no gene match: 6. This CDR3 spans 14 amino acids. DNA of the CDR3: TGCAGCGTTGTGGACAGGGGGAATTTAGAGACCCAGTACTTC. Translation: CSVVDRGNLETQYF.

The chain links TRBV10-3 to TRBJ1-5; D ambiguous. In germline, CDR1 is ENHRY, CDR2 SYGVKD. Trimming pared 0 bases from V and 6 bases from J, leaving 12 bases between. The CDR3 has 15 residues. In DNA, the CDR3 is TGTGCCATCAGTGAGTCAACTTCTCGGAGTCAGCCCCAGCATTTT. This translates into CAISESTSRSQPQHF.

Many counts were recorded for this clonotype. This chain joins TRBV7-9 and TRBJ1-2; D ambiguous. Germline V gives CDR1 SEHNR, CDR2 FQNEAQ (reference sequence). V shed 1 base and J shed 3 bases, with 12 bases lying between them. The CDR3 loop spans 15 amino acids. The CDR3 is CASSLVRGNDYGYTF. CDR3 bases: TGTGCCAGCAGCTTAGTGCGAGGGAACGACTATGGCTACACCTTC.